Listed here are 25 T cell receptor beta chains from one sample, sequenced in a study of blood T cells in healthy people across ages. For the second PCR, which ran for about 7 to 11 cycles, a sample-barcoded 5' primer and a J-beta primer mix were used. Using its own MiXCR run on the 5' RACE reads, TCRdb lists one record per CDR3 protein. Of over a million distinct CDR3 sequences listed, over 35% are singletons. The sequencing sample was made of blood. All receptors come from a woman aged 55-69 years in good health.

The rearrangement uses TRBV6-1 and TRBJ2-7; D is possibly TRBD2 (5 bases). Between the trimmed V and J ends, which lost 4 bases and 3 bases, there was a span of 28 bases. CDR1 is MNHNS, CDR2 SASEGT, per germline. The CDR3 totals 19 residues. CDR3 nucleotides: TGTGCCAGCAGTGCCCAAAACTTTGAGCGGACTCCCGGGGTCTACGAGCAGTACTTC. It yields the protein CASSAQNFERTPGVYEQYF.

V usage is TRBV4-1 and J usage is TRBJ2-3, with 11 bases lining up with TRBD2. The V gene end was trimmed by 2 bases and the J gene end by 4 bases; junction bases not matched to a gene: 2. Germline CDR1 and CDR2: MGHRA and YSYEKL. The CDR3 is made up of 15 amino acids. As DNA, the CDR3 is TGCGCCAGCAGCCAACGGGGACTAGCGGCAGATACGCAGTATTTT. Residues: CASSQRGLAADTQYF.

This clonotype has just a few counts. This chain links TRBV20-1 with TRBJ1-1; D gene ambiguous. CDR1 is DFQATT, CDR2 SNEGSKA, per germline (reference sequence). V lost 5 bases and J 6 bases, leaving 22 bases between the germline ends. The CDR3 covers 15 residues. CDR3 in DNA: TGCAGTGCTCCAAGGACGGACCTTAGAACAGCTGAAGCTTTCTTT. Its protein product is CSAPRTDLRTAEAFF.

In its sample, this clonotype was seen once. V gene TRBV5-1 combines with J gene TRBJ1-1; 10 bases fit TRBD1. This CDR3 is 16 amino acids long. The V and J ends lost 4 bases and 4 bases, in that order; junction bases with no gene match: 10. The germline V gene has CDR1 SGHRS and CDR2 YFSETQ. CDR3 sequence reads: CASSHEGTGVGTEAFF. Written as DNA, the CDR3 is TGCGCCAGCAGCCACGAAGGGACAGGGGTCGGCACTGAAGCTTTCTTT.

This clonotype was seen at least ten times. This rearrangement joins TRBV20-1 to TRBJ1-2, with 11 bases matching TRBD1. Germline values: CDR1 DFQATT, CDR2 SNEGSKA (reference sequence). Germline trimming cut 2 bases from V and 9 bases from J; bases unmatched to any gene: 11. The CDR3 runs to 15 residues. CDR3 sequence: CSARNPGQGDSSYTF. The CDR3 DNA is TGCAGTGCTAGAAACCCGGGACAGGGGGATAGTAGCTACACCTTC.

This rearrangement joins TRBV9 to TRBJ2-5; D uncertain. CDR3 length equals 13 residues. In germline, CDR1 is SGDLS, CDR2 YYNGEE. The germline V and J ends were trimmed by 0 bases and 5 bases, with 8 bases remaining between them. As DNA, the CDR3 is TGTGCCAGCAGCGTAGGGTTTGTCGAGACCCAGTACTTC. This codes for CASSVGFVETQYF.

Only a few counts were recorded for this clonotype. The rearrangement joins TRBV12-3 or TRBV12-4 to TRBJ2-7; D possibly matches TRBD1 or TRBD2 (5 bases each). The length of the CDR3 is 16 residues. The germline V and J ends were trimmed by 4 bases and 2 bases, with 18 bases remaining between them. The CDR3 DNA sequence: TGTGCCAGCAGTTCAATGAGGGGCAGTGCAACCTACGAGCAGTACTTC. Encoded protein: CASSSMRGSATYEQYF.

The chain combines TRBV6-5 with TRBJ2-1; D gene uncertain. V was pared by 4 bases and J by 9 bases, with 19 bases between. The CDR3 is made up of 15 amino acids. Germline loops: CDR1 MNHEY, CDR2 SVGAGI. This chain's CDR3 is CASSSLGPLSGEQFF. Here the CDR3 DNA reads TGTGCCAGCAGTTCCCTCGGGCCACTATCTGGTGAGCAGTTCTTC.

This chain connects TRBV9 to TRBJ2-7, with a tentative D call TRBD2 (6 bases). V was pared by 0 bases and J by 7 bases, with 20 bases between. The CDR3 runs 16 residues. From germline, CDR1 is SGDLS and CDR2 YYNGEE. In DNA form, the CDR3 reads TGTGCCAGCAGCGTAGGCGGGGCCCCATATACTCGAGAGCAGTACTTC. This encodes CASSVGGAPYTREQYF.

The chain carries TRBV2 and TRBJ2-7, with no clear D. The assigned J gene may be wrong: the sequence end matches TRBJ2-5 better. Germline CDR1 is SNHLY and CDR2 is FYNNEI. The CDR3 totals 13 residues. In nucleotides, the CDR3 is TGTGCCAGCTGCCACACGGGCGATCAGACCCAGTACTTC. Protein: CASCHTGDQTQYF.

This clonotype showed up just a few times. V and J are TRBV2 and TRBJ2-7; weak D call: TRBD1 (5 bases). The CDR3 has 12 amino acids. CDR1 SNHLY and CDR2 FYNNEI come from the germline V gene. V was shortened by 2 bases and J by 5 bases, with 7 bases between the two germline ends. In DNA, the CDR3 is TGTGCCAGCAGTGAACCCAGGGACGAGCAGTACTTC. This encodes CASSEPRDEQYF.

V and J are TRBV4-1 and TRBJ2-1; the D is unclear. The V end was cut by 0 bases, the J end by 10 bases, with 13 bases between. The CDR3 runs to 14 residues. Germline assignment: CDR1 MGHRA and CDR2 YSYEKL. The DNA of the CDR3 is TGCGCCAGCAGCCAAGAGACGTCTGCGGCGGAGCAGTTCTTC. Amino acids: CASSQETSAAEQFF.

The chain combines TRBV3-1 with TRBJ2-1, with D tentatively TRBD2 (8 bases). This CDR3 has 17 residues. Germline assignment: CDR1 LGHDT and CDR2 YNNKEL (reference sequence). V lost 0 bases and J lost 7, with 19 bases in between. Here the CDR3 DNA reads TGTGCCAGCAGCCAAGATGGACGGGAGGGGGCGCATAATGAGCAGTTCTTC. Amino acids: CASSQDGREGAHNEQFF.

The table lists this clonotype with a few counts. The chain carries TRBV27 and TRBJ2-7; no definite D call. The germline gives CDR1 MNHEY, CDR2 SMNVEV (reference sequence). With 5 bases removed from V and 3 bases from J, the gap between germline ends came to 11 bases. CDR3 length: 13 amino acids. Here the CDR3 DNA reads TGTGCCAGCAGTCTGGGGTCCTTCTACGAGCAGTACTTC. This codes for CASSLGSFYEQYF.

V gene TRBV20-1 combines with J gene TRBJ2-3, with a tentative D call TRBD2 (5 bases). The germline CDR1 and CDR2 sequences are DFQATT and SNEGSKA (reference sequence). The CDR3 totals 16 residues. The germline V and J ends were trimmed by 7 bases and 0 bases, with 20 bases remaining between them. CDR3 DNA: TGCAGTGTCGGAGGAGGCTGGACCCCTAGCACAGATACGCAGTATTTT. It yields the protein CSVGGGWTPSTDTQYF.

The V call is TRBV3-1, the J call TRBJ1-2; D uncertain. CDR1 and CDR2 from the germline V gene are LGHDT and YNNKEL (reference sequence). This CDR3 has 15 residues. Between the trimmed V and J ends, which lost 0 bases and 4 bases, there was a span of 12 bases. In nucleotides, the CDR3 is TGTGCCAGCAGCCAAGAGGGGTATCGAGGCTATGGCTACACCTTC. Its protein product is CASSQEGYRGYGYTF.

The J gene is TRBJ2-7, the V gene TRBV15; TRBD1 might be the D (6 bases). CDR1 LNHNV and CDR2 YYDKDF come from the germline V gene (reference sequence). V gave up 0 bases and J gave up 3 bases, with 15 bases separating them. The CDR3 extends over 16 amino acids. This CDR3 reads CATSRDLGGTGYEQYF. Written as DNA, the CDR3 is TGTGCCACCAGCAGAGATCTAGGGGGAACGGGCTACGAGCAGTACTTC.

The chain carries TRBV29-1 and TRBJ2-1, with D possibly TRBD1 on 6 matching bases. CDR1 is SQVTM and CDR2 is ANQGSEA in the germline V gene. Trimming cost V 0 bases and J 10 bases, with 19 bases left between them. CDR3 length equals 15 residues. CDR3 coding DNA: TGCAGCGTTGAAGACAGGGGTGTGGGAGTGAGCGAGCAGTTCTTC. Its translation is CSVEDRGVGVSEQFF.

This clonotype was counted only a few times. V and J are TRBV20-1 and TRBJ2-1; D is unclear. The CDR3 spans 15 residues. V dropped 4 bases and J dropped 2 bases, with 15 bases sitting between them. Per the germline V gene, CDR1 is DFQATT and CDR2 is SNEGSKA (reference sequence). CDR3 nucleotide sequence: TGCAGTGCTAAACCTACTCCCGTCACCTACAATGAGCAGTTCTTC. This gives the protein CSAKPTPVTYNEQFF.

CDR3 amino acids: CSSLIGSETQYF. The CDR3 DNA sequence: TGCAGCTCTTTAATTGGTTCGGAGACCCAGTACTTC. This sequence joins TRBV20-1 and TRBJ2-5; no clear D. The CDR3 is made up of 12 amino acids. Germline V gives CDR1 DFQATT, CDR2 SNEGSKA (reference sequence).

This clonotype was seen a few times. The chain uses TRBV13 and TRBJ2-7, with D possibly called TRBD1 or TRBD2 (5 bases each). Trimming cost V 4 bases and J 0 bases, with 16 bases left between them. The CDR3 runs 16 residues. Germline loops: CDR1 PRHDT, CDR2 FYEKMQ (reference sequence). DNA for the CDR3: TGTGCCAGCAGCTCGAACCGGGACGCCAGCTCCTACGAGCAGTACTTC. Encoded protein: CASSSNRDASSYEQYF.

This clonotype was seen a few times. J is TRBJ1-1 and V is TRBV5-1; no definite D call. Germline CDR1 SGHRS, CDR2 YFSETQ. CDR3 length equals 15 residues. V gave up 4 bases and J gave up 4 bases, with 17 bases separating them. CDR3 in DNA: TGCGCCAGCAGCGAAAACCAAGTACGAGGCACTGAAGCTTTCTTT. Translating gives CASSENQVRGTEAFF.

V usage is TRBV6-5 and J usage is TRBJ1-1; TRBD1 matches 7 bases. With 2 bases clipped from V and 4 bases from J, the junction kept 7 bases outside the gene matches. The CDR3 totals 15 residues. The germline CDR1 and CDR2 sequences are MNHEY and SVGAGI. As DNA, the CDR3 is TGTGCCAGCAGTTACGCGGGGGACAGCCGCACTGAAGCTTTCTTT. Translating it yields CASSYAGDSRTEAFF.

V and J are TRBV20-1 and TRBJ2-7; D possibly corresponds to TRBD2 (5 bases). From germline, CDR1 is DFQATT and CDR2 SNEGSKA (reference sequence). Trimming removed 3 bases from V and 3 bases from J, with 12 bases in between. This CDR3 is built from 13 residues. Here the CDR3 DNA reads TGCAGTGCTAGGTTGCCTAGCAGCTACGAGCAGTACTTC. It is translated as CSARLPSSYEQYF.

The V call is TRBV20-1, the J call TRBJ2-7, with 8 bases identical to TRBD1. Germline lookup yields CDR1 DFQATT and CDR2 SNEGSKA (reference sequence). CDR3 size: 14 residues. The J segment lost 5 bases and the V segment lost 6 bases, leaving 12 bases of the junction unmatched. The CDR3 DNA reads as TGCAGTGCGGGGAGACAGGGGCAGAGGGACGAGCAGTACTTC. Translating gives CSAGRQGQRDEQYF.